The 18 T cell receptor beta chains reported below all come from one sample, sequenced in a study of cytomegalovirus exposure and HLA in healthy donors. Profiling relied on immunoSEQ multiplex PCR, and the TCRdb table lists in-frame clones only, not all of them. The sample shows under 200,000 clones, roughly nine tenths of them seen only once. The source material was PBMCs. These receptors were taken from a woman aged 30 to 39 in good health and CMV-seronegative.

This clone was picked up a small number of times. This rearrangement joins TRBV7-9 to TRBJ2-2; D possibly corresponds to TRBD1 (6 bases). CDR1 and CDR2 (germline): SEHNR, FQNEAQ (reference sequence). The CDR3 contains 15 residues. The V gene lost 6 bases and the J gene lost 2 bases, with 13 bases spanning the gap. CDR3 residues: CASSTGTPNTGELFF. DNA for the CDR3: TGTGCCAGCAGTACCGGGACACCCAACACCGGGGAGCTGTTTTTT.

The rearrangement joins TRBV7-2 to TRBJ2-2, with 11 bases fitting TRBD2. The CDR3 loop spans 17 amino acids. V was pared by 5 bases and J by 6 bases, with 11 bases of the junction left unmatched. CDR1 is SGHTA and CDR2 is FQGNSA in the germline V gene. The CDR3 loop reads CASSAPLAGGRSGELFF. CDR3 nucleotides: TGTGCCAGCAGCGCCCCTTTAGCGGGAGGGCGGTCCGGGGAGCTGTTTTTT. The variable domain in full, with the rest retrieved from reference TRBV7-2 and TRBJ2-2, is GAGVSQSPSNKVTEKGKDVELRCDPISGHTALYWYRQSLGQGLEFLIYFQGNSAPDKSGLPSDRFSAERTGGSVSTLTIQRTQQEDSAVYLCASSAPLAGGRSGELFFGEGSRLTVL.

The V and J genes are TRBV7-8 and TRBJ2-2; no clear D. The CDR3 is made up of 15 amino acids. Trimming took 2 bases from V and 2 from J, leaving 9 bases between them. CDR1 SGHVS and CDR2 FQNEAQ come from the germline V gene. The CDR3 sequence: CASSLYRPNTGELFF. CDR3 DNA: TGTGCCAGCAGCTTATACAGACCCAACACCGGGGAGCTGTTTTTT. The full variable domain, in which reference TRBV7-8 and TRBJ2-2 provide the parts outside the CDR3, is GAGVSQSPRYKVAKRGQDVALRCDPISGHVSLFWYQQALGQGPEFLTYFQNEAQLDKSGLPSDRFFAERPEGSVSTLKIQRTQQEDSAVYLCASSLYRPNTGELFFGEGSRLTVL.

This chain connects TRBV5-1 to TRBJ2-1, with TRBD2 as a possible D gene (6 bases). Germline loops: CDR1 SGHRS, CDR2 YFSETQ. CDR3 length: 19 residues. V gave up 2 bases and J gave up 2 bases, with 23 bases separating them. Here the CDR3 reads CASSFQPGERESPYNEQFF. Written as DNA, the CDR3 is TGCGCCAGCAGCTTTCAACCGGGGGAACGGGAATCCCCCTACAATGAGCAGTTCTTC.

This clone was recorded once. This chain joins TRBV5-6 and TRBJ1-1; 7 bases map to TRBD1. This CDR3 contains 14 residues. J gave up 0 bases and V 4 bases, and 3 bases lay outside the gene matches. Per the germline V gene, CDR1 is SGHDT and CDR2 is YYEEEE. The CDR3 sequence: CASSPGQMNTEAFF. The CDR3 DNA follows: TGTGCCAGCAGCCCGGGACAGATGAACACTGAAGCTTTCTTT.

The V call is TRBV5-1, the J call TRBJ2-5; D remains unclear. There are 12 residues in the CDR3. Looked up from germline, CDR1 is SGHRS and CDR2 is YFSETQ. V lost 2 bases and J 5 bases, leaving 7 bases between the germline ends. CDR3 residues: CASSFPSETQYF. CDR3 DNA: TGCGCCAGCAGCTTTCCATCCGAGACCCAGTACTTC.

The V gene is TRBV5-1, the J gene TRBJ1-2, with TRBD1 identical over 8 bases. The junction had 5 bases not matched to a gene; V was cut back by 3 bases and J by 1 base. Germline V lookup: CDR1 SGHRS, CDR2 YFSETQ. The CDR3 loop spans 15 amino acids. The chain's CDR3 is CASSSKQGDNYGYTF. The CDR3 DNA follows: TGCGCCAGCAGCTCGAAACAGGGGGATAACTATGGCTACACCTTC. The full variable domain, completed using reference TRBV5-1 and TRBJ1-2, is KAGVTQTPRYLIKTRGQQVTLSCSPISGHRSVSWYQQTPGQGLQFLFEYFSETQRNKGNFPGRFSGRQFSNSRSEMNVSTLELGDSALYLCASSSKQGDNYGYTFGSGTRLTVV.

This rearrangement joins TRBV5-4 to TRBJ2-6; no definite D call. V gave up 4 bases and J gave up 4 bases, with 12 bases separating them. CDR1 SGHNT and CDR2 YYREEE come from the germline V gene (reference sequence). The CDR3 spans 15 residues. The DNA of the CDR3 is TGTGCCAGCAGCGAAATAGCTGACGGGGCCAACGTCCTGACTTTC. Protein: CASSEIADGANVLTF.

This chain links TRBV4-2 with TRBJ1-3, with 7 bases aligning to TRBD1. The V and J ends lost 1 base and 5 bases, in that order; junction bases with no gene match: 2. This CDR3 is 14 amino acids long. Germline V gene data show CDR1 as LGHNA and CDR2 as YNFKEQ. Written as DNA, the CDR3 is TGTGCCAGCAGCCAAGCGGGACAGCGAAACACCATATATTTT. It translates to CASSQAGQRNTIYF.

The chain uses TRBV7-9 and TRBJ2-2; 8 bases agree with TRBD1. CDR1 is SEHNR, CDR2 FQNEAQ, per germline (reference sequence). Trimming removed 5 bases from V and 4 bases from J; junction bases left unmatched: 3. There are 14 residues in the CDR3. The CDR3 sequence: CASSQTGVTGELFF. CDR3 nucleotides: TGTGCCAGCAGCCAGACAGGGGTCACCGGGGAGCTGTTTTTT.

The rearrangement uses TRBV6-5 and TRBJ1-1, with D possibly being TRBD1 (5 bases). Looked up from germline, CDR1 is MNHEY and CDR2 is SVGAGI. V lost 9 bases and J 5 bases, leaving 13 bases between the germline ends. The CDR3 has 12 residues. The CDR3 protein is CASATGLTEAFF. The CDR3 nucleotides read TGTGCCAGTGCAACAGGCCTAACTGAAGCTTTCTTT.

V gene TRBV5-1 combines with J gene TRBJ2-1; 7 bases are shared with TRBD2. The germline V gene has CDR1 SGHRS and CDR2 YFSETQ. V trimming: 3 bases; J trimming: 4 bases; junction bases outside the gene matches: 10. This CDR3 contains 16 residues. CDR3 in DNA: TGCGCCAGCAGCTGGGGCCGGGGGGAGGTATACAATGAGCAGTTCTTC. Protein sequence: CASSWGRGEVYNEQFF.

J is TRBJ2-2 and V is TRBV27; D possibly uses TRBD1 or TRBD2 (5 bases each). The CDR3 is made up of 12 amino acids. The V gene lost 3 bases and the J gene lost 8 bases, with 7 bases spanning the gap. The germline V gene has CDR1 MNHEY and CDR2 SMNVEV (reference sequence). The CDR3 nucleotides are TGTGCCAGCAGTTTGTGGGGGGGGGAGCTGTTTTTT. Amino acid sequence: CASSLWGGELFF.

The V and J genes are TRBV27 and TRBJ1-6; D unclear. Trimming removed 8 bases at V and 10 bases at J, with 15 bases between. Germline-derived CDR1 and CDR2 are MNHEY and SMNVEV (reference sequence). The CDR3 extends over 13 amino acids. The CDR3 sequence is CASGSRVGSPLHF. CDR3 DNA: TGTGCCAGCGGAAGCCGGGTGGGCTCACCCCTCCACTTT.

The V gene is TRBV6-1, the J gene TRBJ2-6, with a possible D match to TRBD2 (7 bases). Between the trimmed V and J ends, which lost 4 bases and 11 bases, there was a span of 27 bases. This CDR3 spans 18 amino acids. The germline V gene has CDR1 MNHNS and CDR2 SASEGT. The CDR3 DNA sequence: TGTGCCAGCAGTGGACGGGGGGCAAGGCGATTACATCCAGACGTCCTGACTTTC. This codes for CASSGRGARRLHPDVLTF.

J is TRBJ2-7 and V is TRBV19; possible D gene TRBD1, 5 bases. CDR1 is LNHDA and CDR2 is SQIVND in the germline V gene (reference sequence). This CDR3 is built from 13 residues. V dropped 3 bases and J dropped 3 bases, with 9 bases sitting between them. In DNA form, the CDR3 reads TGTGCCAGTAGTATCAACAGGTTCTACGAGCAGTACTTC. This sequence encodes CASSINRFYEQYF.

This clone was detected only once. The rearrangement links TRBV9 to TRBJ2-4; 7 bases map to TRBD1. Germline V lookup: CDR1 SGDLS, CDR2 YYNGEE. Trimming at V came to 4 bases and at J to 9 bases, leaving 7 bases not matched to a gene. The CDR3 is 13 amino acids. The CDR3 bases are TGTGCCAGCAGCCTAGGACAGGAAAGCATTCAGTACTTC. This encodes CASSLGQESIQYF.

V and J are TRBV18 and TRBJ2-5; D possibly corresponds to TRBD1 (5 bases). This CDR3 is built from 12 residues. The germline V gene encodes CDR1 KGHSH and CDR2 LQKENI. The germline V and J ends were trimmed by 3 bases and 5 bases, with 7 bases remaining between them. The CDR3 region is CASSPTEETQYF. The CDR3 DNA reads TGTGCCAGCTCACCGACAGAGGAGACCCAGTACTTC.